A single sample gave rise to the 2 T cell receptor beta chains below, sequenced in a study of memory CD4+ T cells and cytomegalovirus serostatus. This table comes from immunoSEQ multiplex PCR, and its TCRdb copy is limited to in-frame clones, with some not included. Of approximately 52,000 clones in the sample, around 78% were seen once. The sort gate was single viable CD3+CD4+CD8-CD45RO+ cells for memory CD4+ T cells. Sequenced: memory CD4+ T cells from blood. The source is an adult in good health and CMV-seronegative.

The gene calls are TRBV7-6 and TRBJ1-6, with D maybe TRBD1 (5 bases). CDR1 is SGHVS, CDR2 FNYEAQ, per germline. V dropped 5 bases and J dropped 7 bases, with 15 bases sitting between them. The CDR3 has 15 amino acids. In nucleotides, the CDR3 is TGTGCCAGCAGCCGCGACCAAGGGGAGAATTCACCCCTCCACTTT. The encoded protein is CASSRDQGENSPLHF.

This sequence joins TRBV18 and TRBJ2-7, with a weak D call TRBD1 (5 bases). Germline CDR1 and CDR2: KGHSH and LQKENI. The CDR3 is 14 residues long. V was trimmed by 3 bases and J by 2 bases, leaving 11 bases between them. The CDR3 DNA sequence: TGTGCCAGCTCACCCTCACAGGCCCCCTACGAGCAGTACTTC. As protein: CASSPSQAPYEQYF.